This T cell receptor beta chain came from a study of blood T cell repertoires in COVID-19. The CDR3 extends over 14 amino acids. The V gene end was trimmed by 6 bases and the J gene end by 6 bases; junction bases not matched to a gene: 9. Germline assignment: CDR1 MNHEY and CDR2 SMNVEV (reference sequence). The data were produced by immunoSEQ multiplex PCR, yet TCRdb's version contains in-frame clones alone and is incomplete. The sample includes some 500,000 clones, over 75% of them seen just once. Participants spanned ages roughly 18 to 95 years and resided in 20 to 30 US areas. Donors were grouped by their self-reported clinical history.

The source is a middle-aged woman who had recovered from COVID-19. Sequenced material: PBMCs or T cells enriched from blood (not recorded which). The chain employs TRBV27 and TRBJ1-1, with 8 bases fitting TRBD1. CDR3 loop: CASSSGQVPSEAFF. The CDR3 nucleotides read TGTGCCAGCAGCTCGGGACAGGTTCCCTCTGAAGCTTTCTTT.